A single sample is the source of the 29 T cell receptor beta chains below, sequenced in a study of blood T cell repertoires in COVID-19. TCRdb's copy holds only in-frame clones and misses some; the assay was immunoSEQ multiplex PCR. The table shows roughly 380,000 clones, with around 91% occurring only once. Sequenced: peripheral blood. The receptors originated from a woman aged 40 to 49 with COVID-19, enrolled during active disease.

The V and J genes are TRBV9 and TRBJ2-1, with D tentatively TRBD2 (5 bases). This CDR3 is 16 amino acids long. V lost 0 bases and J 7 bases, leaving 17 bases between the germline ends. Germline V gives CDR1 SGDLS, CDR2 YYNGEE. CDR3 in DNA: TGTGCCAGCAGCGTAGGTCCAGCGGCCGACCTAAATGAGCAGTTCTTC. It yields the protein CASSVGPAADLNEQFF. The entire variable domain, with the rest obtained from reference TRBV9 and TRBJ2-1, is as follows: DSGVTQTPKHLITATGQRVTLRCSPRSGDLSVYWYQQSLDQGLQFLIQYYNGEERAKGNILERFSAQQFPDLHSELNLSSLELGDSALYFCASSVGPAADLNEQFFGPGTRLTVL.

The genes are TRBV30 and TRBJ1-1; D ambiguous. Per the germline V gene, CDR1 is GTSNPN and CDR2 is SVGIG (reference sequence). With 2 bases removed from V and 0 bases from J, the gap between germline ends came to 10 bases. This CDR3 contains 14 residues. CDR3 protein: CAWSRNGMNTEAFF. Here the CDR3 DNA reads TGTGCCTGGAGTCGGAACGGGATGAACACTGAAGCTTTCTTT.

V is TRBV5-1 and J is TRBJ1-2; D remains unclear. CDR1 SGHRS and CDR2 YFSETQ come from the germline V gene. There are 14 residues in the CDR3. The V and J ends lost 0 bases and 3 bases respectively, with 9 bases between them. The CDR3 protein is CASSLAADYYGYTF. For the CDR3, the DNA is TGCGCCAGCAGCTTGGCGGCAGACTACTATGGCTACACCTTC.

In the case of this clone: The sample has other DNA sequences that encode this CDR3 too. V gene TRBV4-3 combines with J gene TRBJ1-1; D is undetermined. V lost 1 base and J lost 5, with 11 bases in between. The CDR3 sequence is 14 residues long. Germline V gives CDR1 LGHNA, CDR2 YSLEER. CDR3 region: CASSQVVGGTEAFF. The CDR3 DNA sequence: TGCGCCAGCAGCCAAGTAGTCGGAGGGACTGAAGCTTTCTTT.

This chain connects TRBV4-3 to TRBJ2-1; TRBD1 matches 9 bases. Unmatched junction bases numbered 12, after V lost 3 bases and J lost 6 bases. The germline V gene encodes CDR1 LGHNA and CDR2 YSLEER. The CDR3 sequence is 17 residues long. In DNA, the CDR3 is TGCGCCAGCAGCCAGCATACCACCGGGACAGGGATCAATGAGCAGTTCTTC. Residues: CASSQHTTGTGINEQFF.

The CDR3 protein is CASNRGRSSYNEQFF. CDR3 coding DNA: TGTGCCAGCAATAGAGGCCGGAGCTCCTACAATGAGCAGTTCTTC. This chain links TRBV6-6 with TRBJ2-1; D call uncertain. V was clipped by 7 bases and J by 0 bases, with 13 bases between them. Germline V gene lookup returns CDR1 MNHNY and CDR2 SVGAGI (reference sequence). CDR3 length: 15 residues.

This clone was recorded only once. The chain recombines TRBV27 with TRBJ2-1, with 10 bases identical to TRBD1. There are 17 residues in the CDR3. Germline CDR1 is MNHEY and CDR2 is SMNVEV (reference sequence). The J segment lost 3 bases and the V segment lost 2 bases, leaving 7 bases of the junction unmatched. CDR3 in amino acids: CASSLLSGTGVYNEQFF. CDR3 coding DNA: TGTGCCAGCAGTTTACTCTCCGGGACAGGGGTCTACAATGAGCAGTTCTTC.

V and J are TRBV29-1 and TRBJ2-7; TRBD2 might be the D (5 bases). V gave up 2 bases and J gave up 0 bases, with 8 bases separating them. The CDR3 is 13 amino acids. Germline V CDR1 and CDR2: SQVTM, ANQGSEA. As DNA, the CDR3 is TGCAGCGTTGAAAGCCGGGACTCCTACGAGCAGTACTTC. Amino acid sequence: CSVESRDSYEQYF.

The chain joins TRBV5-5 to TRBJ1-2; TRBD1 matches 9 bases. Trimming took 1 base from V and 7 from J; bases not matched to a gene: 11. The CDR3 is 16 residues long. The germline V gene encodes CDR1 SGHKS and CDR2 YYEKEE (reference sequence). CDR3 amino acids: CASSLMTDRGGTGYTF. DNA of the CDR3: TGTGCCAGCAGCTTGATGACCGACAGGGGGGGAACTGGCTACACCTTC.

The genes are TRBV6-5 and TRBJ2-3, with 11 bases fitting TRBD2. The CDR3 runs 16 residues. Germline V CDR1 and CDR2: MNHEY, SVGAGI. The junction had 4 bases not matched to a gene; V was cut back by 2 bases and J by 3 bases. The CDR3 sequence: CASSYLSGGGTDTQYF. CDR3 DNA: TGTGCCAGCAGTTACCTTAGCGGGGGGGGAACAGATACGCAGTATTTT.

This clone was observed a single time. The gene calls are TRBV9 and TRBJ1-1; TRBD1 matches at 10 bases. V gave up 5 bases and J gave up 4 bases; unmatched junction bases: 2. CDR1 is SGDLS and CDR2 is YYNGEE in the germline V gene. The CDR3 sequence is 13 residues long. CDR3 protein: CASRRTGGTEAFF. The CDR3 DNA follows: TGTGCCAGCAGAAGGACAGGGGGCACTGAAGCTTTCTTT.

V usage is TRBV24-1 and J usage is TRBJ1-1; D is ambiguous. In germline, CDR1 is KGHDR, CDR2 SFDVKD. The CDR3 contains 13 residues. The germline V and J ends were trimmed by 9 bases and 4 bases, with 14 bases remaining between them. The CDR3 region is CATLPGNSTEAFF. In DNA form, the CDR3 reads TGTGCCACCCTTCCCGGGAATTCCACTGAAGCTTTCTTT.

The chain couples TRBV27 to TRBJ2-3, with D possibly matching TRBD2 (7 bases). V gave up 5 bases and J gave up 3 bases, with 12 bases separating them. CDR3 length: 14 amino acids. Germline CDR1 is MNHEY and CDR2 is SMNVEV (reference sequence). The DNA of the CDR3 is TGTGCCAGCAGTCCGCGGGGGCTAACAGATACGCAGTATTTT. It is translated as CASSPRGLTDTQYF.

This sequence joins TRBV27 and TRBJ2-2; 11 bases fit TRBD1. Looked up from germline, CDR1 is MNHEY and CDR2 is SMNVEV (reference sequence). The CDR3 consists of 15 residues. With 7 bases clipped from V and 3 bases from J, the junction kept 4 bases outside the gene matches. As DNA, the CDR3 is TGTGCCAGCATAACGGACAGGGGGCACACCGGGGAGCTGTTTTTT. Translation gives CASITDRGHTGELFF.

The CDR3 bases are TGTGCCAGCGACCGACAGGTTTGGACAGATACGCAGTATTTT. It codes for CASDRQVWTDTQYF. This rearrangement joins TRBV28 to TRBJ2-3; D is perhaps TRBD1 (6 bases). Germline-derived CDR1 and CDR2 are MDHEN and SYDVKM. The V end lost 8 bases, the J end lost 3 bases, and 15 bases lay between the germline ends. The CDR3 is made up of 14 amino acids.

The V gene is TRBV6-2 or TRBV6-3, the J gene TRBJ1-6; D uncertain. CDR1 and CDR2 from the germline V gene are MNHEY and SVGEGT. Trimming removed 2 bases at V and 7 bases at J, with 9 bases between. The CDR3 has 14 residues. CDR3 loop: CASSYRASNSPLHF. DNA of the CDR3: TGTGCCAGCAGTTACCGAGCGTCGAATTCACCCCTCCACTTT.

The rearrangement joins TRBV20-1 to TRBJ2-1, with 8 bases that match TRBD2. This CDR3 region has 15 residues. The ends lost 3 bases at V and 1 base at J; junction bases unmatched: 5. Germline V CDR1 and CDR2: DFQATT, SNEGSKA (reference sequence). CDR3 residues: CSASLLAASYNEQFF. The CDR3 DNA sequence: TGCAGTGCTAGTTTACTAGCGGCGTCCTACAATGAGCAGTTCTTC.

Concerning this clone: The identical CDR3 is also encoded by other nucleotide sequences in the sample. The rearrangement links TRBV6-5 to TRBJ2-2; 8 bases match TRBD1. The CDR3 is 15 residues long. The J segment lost 6 bases and the V segment lost 0 bases, leaving 3 bases of the junction unmatched. The V gene's germline CDR1 is MNHEY and CDR2 SVGAGI. As DNA, the CDR3 is TGTGCCAGCAGTTACTCCCCGACAGGGGCCGGGGAGCTGTTTTTT. Its protein product is CASSYSPTGAGELFF.

This chain joins TRBV11-3 and TRBJ1-1; TRBD1 is a possible D gene (6 bases). The CDR3 sequence is 13 residues long. Trimming took off 4 bases at V and 4 bases at J, with 10 bases between the two ends. Germline assignment: CDR1 SGHNT and CDR2 YENEEA. CDR3 sequence (DNA): TGTGCCAGCAGCTCGGGACAAGTCACTGAAGCTTTCTTT. Its translation is CASSSGQVTEAFF.

A remark on this clone: At one boundary the junction diverges from the germline segment, which might be a read error. The V and J genes are TRBV9 and TRBJ1-4; TRBD1 matches 7 bases. CDR1 and CDR2 (germline): SGDLS, YYNGEE. The length of the CDR3 is 11 residues. The CDR3 region has the DNA TGTGCCAGCAGTGCCCAGGACAGGCTCGTTTTT. Residues: CASSAQDRLVF. The whole variable domain, remainder taken from reference TRBV9 and TRBJ1-4, is DSGVTQTPKHLITATGQRVTLRCSPRSGDLSVYWYQQSLDQGLQFLIQYYNGEERAKGNILERFSAQQFPDLHSELNLSSLELGDSALYFCASSAQDRLVFGSGTQLSVL.

V and J are TRBV12-3 or TRBV12-4 and TRBJ1-1, with a possible D match to TRBD1 (5 bases). The CDR3 loop spans 12 amino acids. V was pared by 3 bases and J by 6 bases, with 8 bases between. Here the CDR3 DNA reads TGTGCCAGCAGTTTCGGGGGTCCTGAAGCTTTCTTT. Residues: CASSFGGPEAFF.

The chain carries TRBV2 and TRBJ1-5, with D perhaps TRBD1 (5 bases). Trimming stripped 7 bases from V and 5 bases from J, with 9 bases between. CDR1 and CDR2 from the germline V gene are SNHLY and FYNNEI. The CDR3 has 12 residues. The CDR3 DNA is TGTGCCAGCAAGACAGCTGATCAGCCCCAGCATTTT. Protein: CASKTADQPQHF. Looking up the rest from reference TRBV2 and TRBJ1-5 gives the full variable domain: EPEVTQTPSHQVTQMGQEVILRCVPISNHLYFYWYRQILGQKVEFLVSFYNNEISEKSEIFDDQFSVERPDGSNFTLKIRSTKLEDSAMYFCASKTADQPQHFGDGTRLSIL.

The chain employs TRBV7-9 and TRBJ2-1; 7 bases agree with TRBD2. The V gene's germline CDR1 is SEHNR and CDR2 FQNEAQ (reference sequence). Trimming at V came to 3 bases and at J to 5 bases, leaving 7 bases not matched to a gene. The CDR3 has 15 amino acids. DNA of the CDR3: TGTGCCAGCAGCTTGGGGGGGACCTTTCACAATGAGCAGTTCTTC. Translation gives CASSLGGTFHNEQFF.

The V and J genes are TRBV14 and TRBJ2-7; D ambiguous. V lost 4 bases and J 6 bases, leaving 7 bases between the germline ends. The CDR3 runs 11 residues. The germline CDR1 and CDR2 sequences are SGHDN and FVKESK. CDR3 protein: CASSLFSEQYF. The CDR3 coding sequence is TGTGCCAGCAGCCTGTTCTCCGAGCAGTACTTC.

CDR3 DNA: TGTGCCAGTAGCGAACAGGGTACTGGTCAGCCCCAGCATTTT. Translation: CASSEQGTGQPQHF. V gene TRBV19 combines with J gene TRBJ1-5; a possible D gene is TRBD1 (6 bases). Germline V gene sequence: CDR1 LNHDA, CDR2 SQIVND (reference sequence). The CDR3 spans 14 residues. The V end lost 6 bases, the J end lost 6 bases, and 15 bases lay between the germline ends.

This clone was seen once. The chain carries TRBV19 and TRBJ1-5; 7 bases match TRBD1. CDR3 length: 13 residues. Germline CDR1 LNHDA, CDR2 SQIVND (reference sequence). The V and J ends lost 6 bases and 7 bases, in that order; junction bases with no gene match: 6. CDR3 region: CASRGQPTQPQHF. CDR3 bases: TGTGCCAGTAGGGGACAGCCGACCCAGCCCCAGCATTTT.

The rearrangement links TRBV4-3 to TRBJ2-7; tentatively, D is TRBD2 (7 bases). V was pared by 8 bases and J by 4 bases, with 24 bases between. This CDR3 region has 16 residues. Germline V gene sequence: CDR1 LGHNA, CDR2 YSLEER. The CDR3 sequence is CASGRDTKTSWYEQYF. The CDR3 bases are TGCGCCAGCGGCCGGGACACTAAGACTAGCTGGTACGAGCAGTACTTC.

This clone occurred once. The V call is TRBV12-3 or TRBV12-4, the J call TRBJ1-4; TRBD1 matches 8 bases. J lost 8 bases, V lost 6 bases, and 5 bases had no gene match. The CDR3 is made up of 13 amino acids. This chain's CDR3 is CASRSQGGEKLFF. As DNA, the CDR3 is TGTGCCAGCAGATCACAGGGGGGAGAAAAACTGTTTTTT.

The gene calls are TRBV30 and TRBJ1-1; maybe TRBD1 (5 bases). There are 14 residues in the CDR3. Germline CDR1 is GTSNPN and CDR2 is SVGIG (reference sequence). The V gene lost 2 bases and the J gene lost 5 bases, with 15 bases spanning the gap. CDR3 sequence (DNA): TGTGCCTGGAGTCAGGGAGTAGCGGGGACTGAAGCTTTCTTT. Translation gives CAWSQGVAGTEAFF.